A selection of T cell receptor beta chains follows, all from one sample in a study of technical replicates of blood from several donors. Sequencing used immunoSEQ multiplex PCR; TCRdb keeps in-frame clones, though not all of them. The sample comprises about 70,000 clones, roughly 94% of which are singletons, and around 0.37% rests with the top ten. Sequencing used T cells isolated from PBMCs. All receptors derive from a human donor in good health. Both conserved end residues are part of each CDR3. A D gene is named only where the DNA matches it firmly. Clone size appears in some rows only: once, few, many, or a class for an expanded clone.

>TRBJ2-2|.|TRBV29-1|.
CSVAPRSGAGELFF
TGCAGCGTCGCACCCCGTTCAGGTGCCGGGGAGCTGTTTTTT
>TRBJ1-1|TRBD1|TRBV19|.
CASWGQWNTEAFF
TGTGCCAGTTGGGGACAGTGGAACACTGAAGCTTTCTTT
>TRBJ1-4|TRBD1|TRBV20-1|few
CSARTGRKLFF
TGCAGTGCGAGGACAGGGCGGAAACTGTTTTTT
>TRBJ2-7|.|TRBV6-1|once
CASSEPQGNYEQYF
TGTGCCAGCAGTGAACCGCAGGGGAACTACGAGCAGTACTTC
>TRBJ2-7|.|TRBV27|.
CASSYTPGRSYEQYF
TGTGCCAGCAGTTACACACCAGGGAGGTCCTACGAGCAGTACTTC
>TRBJ1-2|TRBD1|TRBV7-6|few
CASSSTGQAYGYTF
TGTGCCAGCAGCTCAACGGGACAGGCCTATGGCTACACCTTC
>TRBJ2-7|.|TRBV18|.
CASSPSSYEQYF
TGTGCCAGCTCCCCCAGCTCCTACGAGCAGTACTTC
>TRBJ1-5|.|TRBV19|.
CASREANQPQHF
TGTGCCAGTAGGGAGGCTAATCAGCCCCAGCATTTT
>TRBJ1-5|.|TRBV19|.
CASRAGGRPQHF
TGTGCCAGTAGAGCGGGGGGTCGGCCCCAGCATTTT
>TRBJ2-7|TRBD2|TRBV6-1|.
CASSTGTSGSREQYF
TGTGCCAGCAGTACCGGGACTAGCGGGAGTAGAGAGCAGTACTTC
>TRBJ2-5|TRBD1|TRBV19|once
CASSIPGGETQYF
TGTGCCAGTAGTATACCAGGGGGAGAGACCCAGTACTTC
>TRBJ2-4|.|TRBV11-2|.
CASSYQRLAKNIQYF
TGTGCCAGCAGCTATCAGCGACTAGCCAAAAACATTCAGTACTTC
>TRBJ2-1|TRBD2|TRBV10-3|.
CAISESTTSGEQFF
TGTGCCATCAGTGAGTCGACGACTAGCGGTGAGCAGTTCTTC
>TRBJ2-1|TRBD1|TRBV27|.
CASSLSTGQSHNEQFF
TGTGCCAGCAGTTTATCTACGGGACAGTCACACAATGAGCAGTTCTTC
>TRBJ2-7|.|TRBV9|.
CASSVGVSSYEQYF
TGTGCCAGCAGCGTAGGCGTTAGCTCCTACGAGCAGTACTTC
>TRBJ2-7|.|TRBV19|.
CASSLQGRPYEQYF
TGTGCCAGTAGTTTACAGGGCCGACCCTACGAGCAGTACTTC
>TRBJ2-3|TRBD2|TRBV13|.
CASGRTSGATDTQYF
TGTGCCAGCGGCCGGACTAGCGGGGCCACAGATACGCAGTATTTT
>TRBJ2-7|TRBD1|TRBV4-1|.
CASSQIQGYEQYF
TGCGCCAGCAGCCAAATACAGGGGTACGAGCAGTACTTC
>TRBJ2-6|.|TRBV10-3|.
CAISGTAGSGANVLTF
TGTGCCATCAGTGGGACAGCTGGGTCTGGGGCCAACGTCCTGACTTTC
>TRBJ2-1|.|TRBV4-1|once
CASSQDFSPAGEQFF
TGCGCCAGCAGCCAAGATTTCTCCCCGGCAGGCGAGCAGTTCTTC
>TRBJ2-5|.|TRBV27|once
CASSLRQYQETQYF
TGTGCCAGCAGTTTAAGACAGTACCAAGAGACCCAGTACTTC
>TRBJ2-3|TRBD2|TRBV28|.
CASSSPGLAGEGTDTQYF
TGTGCCAGCAGTTCCCCTGGACTAGCGGGAGAGGGCACAGATACGCAGTATTTT
>TRBJ2-1|TRBD2|TRBV28|.
CASNAGTSGFNEQFF
TGTGCCAGTAACGCCGGGACTAGCGGGTTCAATGAGCAGTTCTTC
>TRBJ1-2|TRBD1|TRBV18|once
CASSPQTGGEPYGYTF
TGTGCCAGCTCACCACAGACAGGGGGCGAACCCTATGGCTACACCTTC
>TRBJ1-2|.|TRBV2|once
CASSYSKLTYGYTF
TGTGCCAGCAGTTACTCAAAGTTAACCTATGGCTACACCTTC
>TRBJ1-4|.|TRBV19|.
CASSLPGATNEKLFF
TGTGCCAGTAGTCTCCCGGGAGCAACTAATGAAAAACTGTTTTTT
>TRBJ2-2|.|TRBV6-5|.
CASSFPFSGTGELFF
TGTGCCAGCAGTTTCCCTTTTTCGGGGACCGGGGAGCTGTTTTTT
>TRBJ2-3|.|TRBV2|.
CASSGLGESDTQYF
TGTGCCAGCAGTGGGCTAGGGGAATCAGATACGCAGTATTTT
>TRBJ2-7|.|TRBV9|.
CASSLQGREQYF
TGTGCCAGCAGCCTCCAGGGCCGCGAGCAGTACTTC
>TRBJ1-1|.|TRBV6-5|.
CASSPNSNTEAFF
TGTGCCAGCAGCCCCAACTCGAACACTGAAGCTTTCTTT
>TRBJ2-7|TRBD2|TRBV6-5|.
CASTKTSGSSYEQYF
TGTGCCAGCACCAAGACTAGCGGGAGCTCCTACGAGCAGTACTTC
>TRBJ2-3|TRBD2|TRBV10-2|.
CASGASGSSTDTQYF
TGCGCCAGCGGAGCTAGCGGGTCTAGCACAGATACGCAGTATTTT
>TRBJ1-2|.|TRBV7-9|.
CASSSSGISDYNYGYTF
TGTGCCAGCAGCTCATCAGGGATTTCGGATTATAACTATGGCTACACCTTC
>TRBJ1-1|.|TRBV14|.
CASSQVPGELSEAFF
TGTGCCAGCAGCCAAGTTCCGGGAGAGCTGTCTGAAGCTTTCTTT
>TRBJ1-2|.|TRBV6-5|once
CASSPQAGFYGYTF
TGTGCCAGCAGCCCCCAGGCGGGATTCTATGGCTACACCTTC
>TRBJ2-7|TRBD1|TRBV5-4|.
CASTTTAGGNYEQYF
TGTGCCAGCACCACTACGGCAGGGGGTAACTACGAGCAGTACTTC
>TRBJ2-5|.|TRBV5-6|.
CASSLYSGQETQYF
TGTGCCAGCAGCTTGTACAGCGGCCAAGAGACCCAGTACTTC
>TRBJ2-1|TRBD2|TRBV7-6|.
CASSPLLAGANEQFF
TGTGCCAGCAGCCCCTTACTAGCGGGAGCCAATGAGCAGTTCTTC
>TRBJ2-7|TRBD2|TRBV5-5|.
CASSLGLAGTYEQYF
TGTGCCAGCAGCTTGGGCCTAGCGGGCACCTACGAGCAGTACTTC
>TRBJ1-1|.|TRBV28|.
CASSFSSRNTEAFF
TGTGCCAGCAGTTTTTCCTCCAGGAACACTGAAGCTTTCTTT
>TRBJ2-1|TRBD2|TRBV29-1|.
CSVTSRGNEQFF
TGCAGCGTTACGTCGCGGGGGAATGAGCAGTTCTTC